The text below deals with one T cell receptor beta chain. This clone's antigen is unknown. No much larger clone is present one base from it, and per-base qualities are unavailable. This sample was included in a study of T cell responses to AZD1222 COVID-19 vaccine (dated by TCRdb to about 2021). Looking at the study overall: AZD1222 recipients with second doses at about 4 weeks or about 12 weeks were pooled, because spike-specific TCR depth and breadth did not differ between schedules. TCR sequencing was performed for some 250 trial participants, of whom about 210 were given two doses of AZD1222 and roughly 25 were given two doses of MenACWY control vaccine. Trial participants were enrolled by age into 18-55, 56-69 and 70-plus year subgroups, with about 150, 28 and 57 TCR-sequenced participants respectively. Study-level results and caveats: CD4 TCRs associated with the vaccine covered the entire spike protein, and the dominant responses were in regions 160-218 and 743-854. Conclusions about previously exposed vaccinees are limited, since just 6 or 7 AZD1222 recipients were seropositive for SARS-CoV-2 at baseline. Epitopes outside the regions mutated in the B.1.351 and B.1.1.7 variants were reportedly recognized by nearly half of the unique spike-specific TCRs. Because no day 14 peak-response samples were available, the repertoires could be characterized only after the peak T cell response. In the small 56-69-year group, the increase in depth fell short of significance, most likely because of low power. Participants were mostly white British and included more females than males, and it was suggested by the authors that clonal diversity may have been underestimated. A significant rise in spike-specific TCR breadth and depth was observed after two AZD1222 doses relative to day 0 and relative to MenACWY recipients.

The sample's time point label is to be understood as: baseline before first vaccination. Samples from vaccinated people were obtained from the UK trials COV001 and COV002, which included a single-blind randomized controlled phase 2/3 trial of AZD1222 (ChAdOx1 nCoV-19) in healthy adults. Trial participant PBMC samples were collected at day 0 and day 28 after the second dose for TCRbeta chain sequencing. The CDR3 runs 16 residues from the cysteine to the phenylalanine. Just the 48-base CDR3 DNA is kept, in frame starting at base 1. CDR1 MDHEN and CDR2 SYDVKM are derived from the germline V gene. V is shortened by 2 bases, J by 0 bases, and the region joining them spans 8 bases. The CDR3 regions of human TCRbeta chains were subjected to immunosequencing. In the source study's methods: Repertoire TCRs were checked for matches against a reference library of SARS-CoV-2-specific TCRs that had been generated using the MIRA antigen-specificity platform. Breadth meant the fraction of unique TCRs that were SARS-CoV-2-associated, whereas depth meant the fraction of total T cells that were SARS-CoV-2-associated. Using the MIRA data, every spike-specific TCR was mapped to the spike region that the TCR reacted to and assigned to either a CD4 or a CD8 class. Log10-transformed breadth and depth values were compared by one-way ANOVA with Sidak's multiple comparisons tests. This is the immuneACCESS table as TCRdb keeps it, with only in-frame sequences that have V and J called. A part of the clones is gone; compared with another copy, unresolved V genes explain less than half, and the rest is unexplained. The V and J calls and clone size are taken from that table; D and trimming were inferred from the DNA. This sample has about 88,000 clones in its table, and roughly 89% of those were observed once. The top ten clonotypes cover under 2.5% of the sample.

The sample consisted of peripheral blood, taken on day 0 of AZD1222 vaccination. This receptor was taken from an adult in good health. The chain is made from TRBV28 and TRBJ2-6; a tentative D call is TRBD1 (5 bases match). Read as DNA, the sequence is TGTGCCAGCAGTTTAGGACAAATCTCTGGGGCCAACGTCCTGACTTTC. It translates as CASSLGQISGANVLTF.